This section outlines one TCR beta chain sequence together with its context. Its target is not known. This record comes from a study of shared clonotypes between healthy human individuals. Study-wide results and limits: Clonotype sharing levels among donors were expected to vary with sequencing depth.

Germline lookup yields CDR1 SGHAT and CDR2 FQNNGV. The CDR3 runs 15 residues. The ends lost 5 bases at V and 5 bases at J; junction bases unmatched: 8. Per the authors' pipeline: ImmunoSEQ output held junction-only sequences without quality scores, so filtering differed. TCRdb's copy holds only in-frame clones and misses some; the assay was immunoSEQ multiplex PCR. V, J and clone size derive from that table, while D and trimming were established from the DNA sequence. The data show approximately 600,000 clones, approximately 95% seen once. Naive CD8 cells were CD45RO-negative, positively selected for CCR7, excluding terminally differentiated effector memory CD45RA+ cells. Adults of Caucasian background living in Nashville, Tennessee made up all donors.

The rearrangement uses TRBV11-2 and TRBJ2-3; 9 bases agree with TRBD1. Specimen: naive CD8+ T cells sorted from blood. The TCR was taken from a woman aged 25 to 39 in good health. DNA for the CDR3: TGTGCCAGCAGCCCTGGACAGGGGACGGGAGATACGCAGTATTTT. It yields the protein CASSPGQGTGDTQYF.